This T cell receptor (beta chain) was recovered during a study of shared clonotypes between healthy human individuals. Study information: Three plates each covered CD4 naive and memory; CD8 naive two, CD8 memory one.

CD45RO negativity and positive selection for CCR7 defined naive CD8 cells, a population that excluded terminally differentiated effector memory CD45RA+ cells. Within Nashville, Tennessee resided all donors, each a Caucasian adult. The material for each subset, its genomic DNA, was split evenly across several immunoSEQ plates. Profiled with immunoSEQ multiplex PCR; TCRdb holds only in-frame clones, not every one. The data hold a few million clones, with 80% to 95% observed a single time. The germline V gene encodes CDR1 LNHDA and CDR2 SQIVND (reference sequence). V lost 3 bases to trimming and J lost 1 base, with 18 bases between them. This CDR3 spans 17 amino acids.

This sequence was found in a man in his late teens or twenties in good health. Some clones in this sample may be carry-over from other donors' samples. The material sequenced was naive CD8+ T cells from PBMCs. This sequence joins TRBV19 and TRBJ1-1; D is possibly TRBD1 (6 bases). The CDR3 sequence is CASSIQNRDTSNTEAFF. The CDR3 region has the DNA TGTGCCAGTAGTATTCAAAACAGGGATACCTCGAACACTGAAGCTTTCTTT.